These 20 T cell receptor beta chains came from one sample sequenced in a study of TIL therapy for anti-PD-1-resistant metastatic lung cancer. Regarding time point: pre-treatment sample, taken before nivolumab and TIL therapy. This was the immunoSEQ v3 assay. The protocol was immunoSEQ multiplex PCR, while the TCRdb copy is restricted to in-frame clones and leaves out a portion. The table lists 57,000 or so clones, 80% to 90% of them singletons. The material was blood, obtained at baseline. These receptors all come from a person between 25 and 79 years old with non-small cell lung cancer.

The CDR3 here is CATREGGRTEAFF. In DNA form, the CDR3 reads TGTGCCACCAGGGAGGGTGGGAGGACTGAAGCTTTCTTT. This rearrangement joins TRBV19 to TRBJ1-1, with a tentative D call TRBD1 (5 bases). V lost 10 bases to trimming and J lost 5 bases, with 17 bases between them. The germline CDR1 and CDR2 sequences are LNHDA and SQIVND (reference sequence). The CDR3 is 13 amino acids. The variable domain in full, with the rest retrieved from reference TRBV19 and TRBJ1-1, is DGGITQSPKYLFRKEGQNVTLSCEQNLNHDAMYWYRQDPGQGLRLIYYSQIVNDFQKGDIAEGYSVSREKKESFPLTVTSAQKNPTAFYLCATREGGRTEAFFGQGTRLTVV.

This chain joins TRBV6-2 or TRBV6-3 and TRBJ2-1, with a possible D match to TRBD1 (5 bases). Deletions cut 2 bases from V and 10 bases from J, with 9 bases between. The CDR3 has 12 amino acids. CDR1 and CDR2 (germline): MNHEY, SVGEGT. Here the CDR3 DNA reads TGTGCCAGCAGTTACAGGGGTTACGAGCAGTTCTTC. It translates to CASSYRGYEQFF.

This clone was detected a few times. The chain is built from TRBV19 and TRBJ1-1; TRBD1 aligns across 8 bases. After removal of 5 bases from V and 3 bases from J, the junction contained 5 bases not matched to a gene. Germline assignment: CDR1 LNHDA and CDR2 SQIVND (reference sequence). CDR3 length equals 14 residues. The CDR3 sequence is CASSPAGGYTEAFF. The CDR3 nucleotides read TGTGCCAGTAGTCCGGCAGGGGGCTACACTGAAGCTTTCTTT.

The V and J genes are TRBV4-1 and TRBJ2-7; 10 bases line up with TRBD1. V lost 0 bases to trimming and J lost 3 bases; unmatched junction nucleotides: 5. The CDR3 has 16 residues. CDR1 is MGHRA, CDR2 YSYEKL, per germline. In nucleotides, the CDR3 is TGCGCCAGCAGCCAAGATATGGGACAGGGGTACTACGAGCAGTACTTC. Its protein is CASSQDMGQGYYEQYF.

This chain joins TRBV30 and TRBJ1-2; D unclear. The CDR3 runs to 15 residues. Germline V lookup: CDR1 GTSNPN, CDR2 SVGIG (reference sequence). V was pared by 0 bases and J by 4 bases, with 15 bases between. The CDR3 sequence is CAWSVRKGGGYGYTF. The CDR3 nucleotides read TGTGCCTGGAGTGTACGGAAGGGAGGAGGCTATGGCTACACCTTC.

The genes are TRBV24-1 and TRBJ1-5; no clear D gene. Germline V CDR1 and CDR2: KGHDR, SFDVKD. Trimming took off 5 bases at V and 3 bases at J, with 13 bases between the two ends. The CDR3 has 15 residues. CDR3 amino acids: CATSALPGANQPQHF. The CDR3 nucleotides read TGTGCCACCAGTGCCCTCCCCGGCGCCAATCAGCCCCAGCATTTT.

The rearrangement links TRBV19 to TRBJ1-3; 8 bases map to TRBD1. J was trimmed by 2 bases and V by 5 bases; bases with no gene match: 8. Germline CDR1 LNHDA, CDR2 SQIVND (reference sequence). The CDR3 runs to 16 residues. The CDR3 is CASSSPGQETGNTIYF. For the CDR3, the DNA is TGTGCCAGTAGTTCCCCGGGACAGGAGACTGGAAACACCATATATTTT.

This chain joins TRBV2 and TRBJ2-7; tentatively, D is TRBD1 (6 bases). Germline V gives CDR1 SNHLY, CDR2 FYNNEI. This CDR3 comprises 15 residues. Trimming took 3 bases from V and 0 from J, leaving 12 bases between them. This CDR3 reads CASSDPRDTSYEQYF. DNA of the CDR3: TGTGCCAGCAGTGACCCCCGGGACACCTCCTACGAGCAGTACTTC.

Only one count was recorded for this clone. The chain couples TRBV14 to TRBJ2-7; 8 bases are a match to TRBD1. The CDR3 contains 15 residues. Per germline, CDR1 SGHDN and CDR2 FVKESK. J was trimmed by 5 bases and V by 0 bases; bases with no gene match: 6. The CDR3 DNA reads as TGTGCCAGCAGCCAAGATATAGACAGGGGCCACGAGCAGTACTTC. Translation: CASSQDIDRGHEQYF.

The chain joins TRBV5-1 to TRBJ1-5; possibly TRBD1 for D (5 bases). The CDR3 is 15 amino acids. The germline gives CDR1 SGHRS, CDR2 YFSETQ. V lost 0 bases and J 3 bases, leaving 10 bases between the germline ends. The CDR3 protein is CASSLGGVDNQPQHF. The CDR3 nucleotides read TGCGCCAGCAGCTTGGGAGGGGTTGACAATCAGCCCCAGCATTTT.

In nucleotides, the CDR3 is TGTGCCAGCAGTAGGACGAACACCGGGGAGCTGTTTTTT. It encodes CASSRTNTGELFF. The gene calls are TRBV12-3 or TRBV12-4 and TRBJ2-2; D is unclear. The CDR3 consists of 13 residues. With 5 bases removed from V and 0 bases from J, the gap between germline ends came to 4 bases.

The chain links TRBV28 to TRBJ2-3; tentative D call: TRBD2 (6 bases). The germline gives CDR1 MDHEN, CDR2 SYDVKM. The ends were cut back, 4 bases at V and 5 bases at J, with 13 bases in the middle. CDR3 length: 14 amino acids. The CDR3 DNA is TGTGCCAGCAGTTCGGGAGAGCTCTTAGATACGCAGTATTTT. Amino acid sequence: CASSSGELLDTQYF.

J is TRBJ2-1 and V is TRBV6-5, with 8 bases aligning to TRBD2. The ends lost 7 bases at V and 7 bases at J; junction bases unmatched: 6. Germline-derived CDR1 and CDR2 are MNHEY and SVGAGI. CDR3 length equals 13 residues. The CDR3 is CASIGLALNEQFF. CDR3 in DNA: TGTGCCAGCATAGGACTAGCCCTTAATGAGCAGTTCTTC.

This clone occurred once. The gene calls are TRBV25-1 and TRBJ2-3; 7 nucleotides line up with TRBD2. CDR1 and CDR2 (germline): MGHDK, SYGVNS. CDR3 length: 15 residues. The J segment lost 7 bases and the V segment lost 2 bases, leaving 9 bases of the junction unmatched. For the CDR3, the DNA is TGTGCCAGCAGTGAAGTCGGCGGGGGATACCATACGCAGTATTTT. Amino acids: CASSEVGGGYHTQYF. Drawing the rest from reference TRBV25-1 and TRBJ2-3, the complete variable domain is EADIYQTPRYLVIGTGKKITLECSQTMGHDKMYWYQQDPGMELHLIHYSYGVNSTEKGDLSSESTVSRIRTEHFPLTLESARPSHTSQYLCASSEVGGGYHTQYFGPGTRLTVL.

V is TRBV7-2 and J is TRBJ1-5; D possibly corresponds to TRBD1 (5 bases). The germline CDR1 and CDR2 sequences are SGHTA and FQGNSA. The CDR3 length is 15 residues. V lost 5 bases, J lost 4 bases, and 15 bases lay in between. The CDR3 DNA sequence: TGTGCCAGCAGCCCGCACGGGGGAGGGAATCAGCCCCAGCATTTT. Translation gives CASSPHGGGNQPQHF.

The rearrangement links TRBV29-1 to TRBJ2-3; 8 nucleotides align to TRBD2. V shed 4 bases, J shed 9 bases, and the junction held 3 bases outside the gene matches. Germline assignment: CDR1 SQVTM and CDR2 ANQGSEA. The CDR3 contains 11 residues. CDR3 protein: CSVGAGETQYF. For the CDR3, the DNA is TGCAGCGTTGGAGCGGGGGAAACGCAGTATTTT.

The chain couples TRBV2 to TRBJ1-2; the D gene is possibly TRBD1 (5 bases). CDR3 size: 14 residues. The germline gives CDR1 SNHLY, CDR2 FYNNEI. V was trimmed by 7 bases and J by 1 base, leaving 13 bases between them. CDR3 nucleotide sequence: TGTGCCAGCAATGTGGGGCTGTTTAACTATGGCTACACCTTC. Amino acids: CASNVGLFNYGYTF.

This sequence joins TRBV25-1 and TRBJ1-4, with a tentative D call TRBD1 (5 bases). Between the trimmed V and J ends, which lost 5 bases and 6 bases, there was a span of 13 bases. The CDR3 covers 14 residues. The germline CDR1 and CDR2 sequences are MGHDK and SYGVNS. This CDR3 is CASSSLTGDEKLFF. The CDR3 nucleotides read TGTGCCAGCAGTTCTCTTACGGGGGATGAAAAACTGTTTTTT.

The CDR3 region is CASSLFVHGYTF. As DNA, the CDR3 is TGTGCCAGCAGCTTGTTCGTACATGGCTACACCTTC. The chain couples TRBV5-6 to TRBJ1-2; no clear D. Germline CDR1 is SGHDT and CDR2 is YYEEEE. V was shortened by 1 base and J by 6 bases, with 7 bases between the two germline ends. The CDR3 is 12 amino acids.

The chain recombines TRBV18 with TRBJ1-1; 7 bases align to TRBD1. This CDR3 has 14 amino acids. Germline lookup yields CDR1 KGHSH and CDR2 LQKENI. The junction had 3 bases not matched to a gene; V was cut back by 4 bases and J by 1 base. Written as DNA, the CDR3 is TGTGCCAGCTCACGACAGGGCTCGAACACTGAAGCTTTCTTT. It codes for CASSRQGSNTEAFF.